These 21 T cell receptor beta chains were sequenced from one sample in a study of T-cell memory formation after mild COVID-19. Using its own MiXCR run on the 5' RACE reads, TCRdb lists one record per CDR3 protein. The sample lists under 550,000 distinct CDR3 sequences, about 20% occurring once. The sample consisted of PBMCs or a T cell subset sorted from them (not recorded which). These receptors came from an adult woman who had mild COVID-19 (a few samples of this study predate the infection). Cell type and time point are not known.

This clonotype was observed a few times. This chain links TRBV7-2 with TRBJ2-5, with 7 bases matching TRBD2. Per germline, CDR1 SGHTA and CDR2 FQGNSA. V was pared by 5 bases and J by 2 bases, with 8 bases of the junction left unmatched. The CDR3 sequence is 15 residues long. The CDR3 DNA reads TGTGCCAGCAGCGACTGGGGACTACTACAAGAGACCCAGTACTTC. It is translated as CASSDWGLLQETQYF.

This clonotype turned up a few times. The chain links TRBV9 to TRBJ2-7, with 9 bases that match TRBD1. Germline trimming cut 0 bases from V and 3 bases from J; bases unmatched to any gene: 4. Germline assignment: CDR1 SGDLS and CDR2 YYNGEE. The CDR3 runs to 15 residues. This CDR3 is CASSVEGQGGYEQYF. In DNA, the CDR3 is TGTGCCAGCAGCGTAGAGGGACAGGGTGGCTACGAGCAGTACTTC. The full variable domain, completed using reference TRBV9 and TRBJ2-7, is DSGVTQTPKHLITATGQRVTLRCSPRSGDLSVYWYQQSLDQGLQFLIQYYNGEERAKGNILERFSAQQFPDLHSELNLSSLELGDSALYFCASSVEGQGGYEQYFGPGTRLTVT.

This clonotype was recorded many times. This chain links TRBV7-2 with TRBJ2-5; 11 nucleotides align to TRBD2. The CDR3 sequence is 16 residues long. Unmatched junction bases numbered 3, after V lost 1 base and J lost 2 bases. Germline V lookup: CDR1 SGHTA, CDR2 FQGNSA. CDR3 amino acids: CASSLGASGGQETQYF. CDR3 in DNA: TGTGCCAGCAGCTTAGGGGCTAGCGGGGGGCAAGAGACCCAGTACTTC.

The gene calls are TRBV14 and TRBJ2-7, with D perhaps matching TRBD1 (5 bases). Germline assignment: CDR1 SGHDN and CDR2 FVKESK. With 4 bases removed from V and 5 bases from J, the gap between germline ends came to 15 bases. There are 14 residues in the CDR3. Written as DNA, the CDR3 is TGTGCCAGCAGCCGAATCCCACAGGTCCACGAGCAGTACTTC. Its translation is CASSRIPQVHEQYF.

The chain carries TRBV19 and TRBJ2-5, with D maybe TRBD1 (6 bases). With 10 bases removed from V and 4 bases from J, the gap between germline ends came to 16 bases. Germline loops: CDR1 LNHDA, CDR2 SQIVND (reference sequence). This CDR3 region has 13 residues. Here the CDR3 reads CATTPGQLETQYF. In DNA, the CDR3 is TGTGCCACCACCCCAGGACAGTTAGAGACCCAGTACTTC. Supplemented by reference TRBV19 and TRBJ2-5, the full variable domain reads DGGITQSPKYLFRKEGQNVTLSCEQNLNHDAMYWYRQDPGQGLRLIYYSQIVNDFQKGDIAEGYSVSREKKESFPLTVTSAQKNPTAFYLCATTPGQLETQYFGPGTRLLVL.

This chain joins TRBV7-9 and TRBJ2-5; a possible D gene is TRBD1 (5 bases). This CDR3 is built from 16 residues. Trimming left V 5 bases short and J 0 bases short, with 16 bases between. In germline, CDR1 is SEHNR, CDR2 FQNEAQ (reference sequence). This chain's CDR3 is CASSRPETAYQETQYF. The CDR3 nucleotides read TGTGCCAGCAGCCGCCCAGAGACAGCGTACCAAGAGACCCAGTACTTC.

This clonotype came up a few times. The CDR3 DNA reads TGCGCCAGCAGCTTGGGAGGGGACACTTATGGCTACACCTTC. This gives the protein CASSLGGDTYGYTF. J is TRBJ1-2 and V is TRBV5-1; possible D gene TRBD1, 6 bases. The V end was cut by 0 bases, the J end by 5 bases, with 11 bases between. The CDR3 is 14 residues long. Germline CDR1 SGHRS, CDR2 YFSETQ.

The chain is built from TRBV3-1 and TRBJ2-1; 8 nucleotides line up with TRBD2. This CDR3 contains 16 residues. The germline CDR1 and CDR2 sequences are LGHDT and YNNKEL (reference sequence). Losses at the gene ends were 2 bases for V and 0 bases for J; bases not matched to a gene: 3. CDR3 DNA: TGTGCCAGCAGCCAATGTCTAGCGGGCTCCTACAATGAGCAGTTCTTC. This codes for CASSQCLAGSYNEQFF.

The chain carries TRBV9 and TRBJ2-1; 15 nucleotides align to TRBD2. V was clipped by 1 base and J by 6 bases; unmatched bases: 5. Germline lookup yields CDR1 SGDLS and CDR2 YYNGEE. This CDR3 contains 17 residues. The CDR3 reads CASSVSGLAGGANEQFF. The CDR3, as DNA: TGTGCCAGCAGCGTATCGGGACTAGCGGGAGGTGCCAATGAGCAGTTCTTC.

This chain uses TRBV12-3 or TRBV12-4 with TRBJ2-3; TRBD2 agrees at 10 bases. With 6 bases clipped from V and 3 bases from J, the junction kept 9 bases outside the gene matches. The CDR3 contains 16 residues. The CDR3 reads CASSPSGGVETDTQYF. CDR3 sequence (DNA): TGTGCCAGCAGCCCCAGCGGGGGGGTCGAGACAGATACGCAGTATTTT.

This clonotype was observed a handful of times. In DNA, the CDR3 is TGTGCCAGCAGCGTCGGGACAGCCTATCTGTCGTACCAAGAGACCCAGTACTTC. The encoded protein is CASSVGTAYLSYQETQYF. The chain combines TRBV7-9 with TRBJ2-5; 7 bases are shared with TRBD1. CDR1 is SEHNR, CDR2 FQNEAQ, per germline (reference sequence). This CDR3 is built from 18 residues. The V segment lost 5 bases and the J segment 0 bases; nucleotides outside the gene matches: 15.

The gene calls are TRBV7-8 and TRBJ1-3, with D hard to call. Germline V gives CDR1 SGHVS, CDR2 FQNEAQ. This CDR3 is 15 amino acids long. Trimming pared 2 bases from V and 5 bases from J, leaving 13 bases between. This CDR3 reads CASSLQDGSRNTIYF. The CDR3 region has the DNA TGTGCCAGCAGCTTACAGGACGGCTCGCGAAACACCATATATTTT.

This clonotype showed up just a few times. This chain connects TRBV7-3 to TRBJ1-2; tentatively, D is TRBD1 (6 bases). V shed 5 bases and J shed 4 bases, with 17 bases lying between them. The germline V gene has CDR1 SGHTA and CDR2 FQGTGA. This CDR3 spans 15 amino acids. The CDR3 region has the DNA TGTGCCAGCAGCCCGGATCAACCAGGGGCCTATGGCTACACCTTC. It yields the protein CASSPDQPGAYGYTF.

The chain carries TRBV10-2 and TRBJ1-2; D is ambiguous. The CDR3 runs to 14 residues. The germline V gene encodes CDR1 WSHSY and CDR2 SAAADI. Trimming pared 5 bases from V and 3 bases from J, leaving 13 bases between. CDR3 region: CASSPWAGDYGYTF. The DNA for the CDR3 is TGCGCCAGCAGTCCCTGGGCTGGAGACTATGGCTACACCTTC.

The chain combines TRBV19 with TRBJ2-1; 11 bases line up with TRBD2. With V trimmed by 1 base and J by 4 bases, 3 bases remained unmatched. Germline CDR1 reads LNHDA; CDR2 reads SQIVND (reference sequence). The CDR3 is 16 amino acids. In DNA form, the CDR3 reads TGTGCCAGTAGTATAGGGGGACTAGCGGAGTACAATGAGCAGTTCTTC. Translated: CASSIGGLAEYNEQFF.

This clonotype turned up a few times. The rearrangement uses TRBV20-1 and TRBJ1-2; D call uncertain. Germline V gives CDR1 DFQATT, CDR2 SNEGSKA (reference sequence). The CDR3 has 13 amino acids. Trimming left V 6 bases short and J 3 bases short, with 14 bases between. The CDR3 reads CSARRPVDYGYTF. The CDR3 nucleotides are TGCAGTGCCAGACGACCGGTGGACTATGGCTACACCTTC.

The chain is built from TRBV11-2 and TRBJ2-3, with a tentative D call TRBD1 (5 bases). Germline loops: CDR1 SGHAT, CDR2 FQNNGV. V was clipped by 0 bases and J by 3 bases, with 7 bases between them. This CDR3 is built from 14 residues. CDR3 region: CASSLDGATDTQYF. CDR3 sequence (DNA): TGTGCCAGCAGCTTAGATGGGGCAACAGATACGCAGTATTTT.

This chain links TRBV18 with TRBJ2-5; tentatively, D is TRBD1 (5 bases). This CDR3 is built from 16 residues. V gave up 3 bases and J gave up 1 base, with 15 bases separating them. Germline V lookup: CDR1 KGHSH, CDR2 LQKENI. CDR3 region: CASSPRQGGTQETQYF. The CDR3 DNA reads as TGTGCCAGCTCACCGAGGCAGGGCGGCACCCAAGAGACCCAGTACTTC.

The rearrangement uses TRBV5-1 and TRBJ1-1, with 7 positions matching TRBD1. Trimming took 4 bases from V and 1 from J; bases not matched to a gene: 10. The CDR3 has 16 residues. Germline-derived CDR1 and CDR2 are SGHRS and YFSETQ. CDR3 loop: CASSTGDRSGNTEAFF. DNA for the CDR3: TGCGCCAGCAGCACTGGGGACAGAAGCGGGAACACTGAAGCTTTCTTT.

This clonotype appeared a few times. The chain couples TRBV7-9 to TRBJ1-1, with D possibly being TRBD1 (6 bases). With 5 bases removed from V and 1 base from J, the gap between germline ends came to 14 bases. The CDR3 contains 15 residues. CDR1 and CDR2 (germline): SEHNR, FQNEAQ (reference sequence). CDR3 amino acids: CASSLTGFKNTEAFF. The CDR3 coding sequence is TGTGCCAGCAGCCTAACAGGGTTCAAGAACACTGAAGCTTTCTTT.

This clonotype was picked up a small number of times. The gene calls are TRBV24-1 and TRBJ1-5, with 8 bases that match TRBD1. Germline CDR1 KGHDR, CDR2 SFDVKD. CDR3 length: 15 amino acids. Trimming took 4 bases from V and 7 from J; bases not matched to a gene: 8. CDR3 bases: TGTGCCACCAGTGACGGGACAGGTCCTCACCAGCCCCAGCATTTT. Protein product: CATSDGTGPHQPQHF.